Listed below are T cell receptor beta chains from one sample, sequenced in a study of blood T cell repertoires in COVID-19. The protocol was immunoSEQ multiplex PCR, while the TCRdb copy is restricted to in-frame clones and leaves out a portion. Among under 250,000 clones listed, approximately 84% were seen once. The sample comprised peripheral blood. The source is a woman aged 55-69 years with acute or convalescent COVID-19. Both conserved end residues are part of each CDR3. Each record gives: clone size, D gene, V gene, J gene, CDR3 DNA, CDR3 protein. D genes are given only for firm matches. Where a row states a size, it is once, few, many or the class of an expanded clone; other rows omit it.

>once|-|TRBV28|TRBJ1-2
TGTGCCAGCAGTACAGGGACCTATGGCTACACCTTC
CASSTGTYGYTF
>few|-|TRBV7-2|TRBJ1-2
TGTGCCAGCAGCTCCGGCGGCCTCTATGGCTACACCTTC
CASSSGGLYGYTF
>-|-|TRBV7-9|TRBJ2-1
TGTGCCAGCAGCCCGGGGGTAGGATTCTCGGAGAATGAGCAGTTCTTC
CASSPGVGFSENEQFF
>-|-|TRBV4-1|TRBJ1-5
TGCGCCAGCAGCCCCGGATTAGGGGCAGGTGGCCAGCCCCAGCATTTT
CASSPGLGAGGQPQHF
>-|TRBD1|TRBV6-1|TRBJ1-5
TGTGCCAGCAGTGAAGCGTCAGGGGGGCGTCAGCCCCAGCATTTT
CASSEASGGRQPQHF
>-|TRBD1|TRBV6-5|TRBJ1-2
TGTGCCAGCCGGACAGGGGGCGCAAAGAGTGGCTACACCTTC
CASRTGGAKSGYTF
>few|-|TRBV11-2|TRBJ2-2
TGTGCCAGCAGCTTAATCACGGCGGGCGGGGAGCTGTTTTTT
CASSLITAGGELFF
>-|TRBD2|TRBV9|TRBJ2-3
TGTGCCAGCAGCCCCAGACTAGCCGTTAGCACAGATACGCAGTATTTT
CASSPRLAVSTDTQYF
>-|TRBD1|TRBV4-3|TRBJ2-1
TGCGCCAGCAGCCTCTCAGGGGGTATAATAAATGAGCAGTTCTTC
CASSLSGGIINEQFF
>-|-|TRBV27|TRBJ2-2
TGTGCCAGCATCGAGTGGAACACCGGGGAGCTGTTTTTT
CASIEWNTGELFF
>-|TRBD1|TRBV5-4|TRBJ2-1
TGTGCCAGCAGCTTACCCACAGGGGGAAATGAGCAGTTCTTC
CASSLPTGGNEQFF
>-|-|TRBV5-4|TRBJ2-2
TGTGCCAGCAGCTTGGACGGGGGGCAGGGCGGGGAGCTGTTTTTT
CASSLDGGQGGELFF
>once|TRBD1|TRBV2|TRBJ1-1
TGTGCCAGCCGATTGGACAGGGACACTGAAGCTTTCTTT
CASRLDRDTEAFF
>-|TRBD1|TRBV10-3|TRBJ1-2
TGTGCCATCAGTGAGTTGGGACAGGGGGCCGGAGGCTACACCTTC
CAISELGQGAGGYTF
>once|-|TRBV6-1|TRBJ2-7
TGTGCCAGCAGTGAACAGGGTGTTAATCGCGAGCAGTACTTC
CASSEQGVNREQYF
>-|TRBD2|TRBV7-9|TRBJ2-1
TGTGCCAGCAGCTTAGTCTTGACTAGCGGGGGGCGCGGCGGTGAGCAGTTCTTC
CASSLVLTSGGRGGEQFF
>once|-|TRBV19|TRBJ1-2
TGTGCCAGTAGTCCCGACCCGCGGTATGGCTACACCTTC
CASSPDPRYGYTF
>once|-|TRBV30|TRBJ1-2
TGTGCCTGGAGTGTCCCAAGAATCTCAGGCTATGGCTACACCTTC
CAWSVPRISGYGYTF
>-|-|TRBV3-1/TRBV3-2|TRBJ2-7
TGTGCCAGCAGCCAAGGACTAGTAGGTGAGCAGTACTTC
CASSQGLVGEQYF
>-|-|TRBV4-1|TRBJ1-1
TGCGCCAGCAGCCCGACGACAGTGCTCCTCACTGAAGCTTTCTTT
CASSPTTVLLTEAFF
>-|TRBD2|TRBV20-1|TRBJ2-7
TGCAGTGCTAGTGATACTAGCGGTATCTACGAGCAGTACTTC
CSASDTSGIYEQYF
>-|-|TRBV27|TRBJ2-7
TGTGCCAGCAGTCCTGGCGGCTACGAGCAGTACTTC
CASSPGGYEQYF
>-|-|TRBV11-2|TRBJ1-3
TGTGCCAGCACGGATATGGGGAGAACTTACTCTGGAAACACCATATATTTT
CASTDMGRTYSGNTIYF
>-|TRBD1|TRBV2|TRBJ1-6
TGTGCCAGCACAGAACAGGGGACCGCAAATAATTCACCCCTCCACTTT
CASTEQGTANNSPLHF
>-|-|TRBV2|TRBJ1-1
TGTGCCAGCAGGACCACAGGGAGATTAATGGATTTCTTT
CASRTTGRLMDFF
>-|-|TRBV6-1|TRBJ1-5
TGTGCCAGCAGTGAAGCGCAACGGGAGCAGCCCCAGCATTTT
CASSEAQREQPQHF
>-|TRBD1|TRBV19|TRBJ1-4
TGTGCCAGTGGACACTACAGGGGAGGCGTTGAAAAACTGTTTTTT
CASGHYRGGVEKLFF
>-|TRBD1|TRBV10-3|TRBJ1-3
TGTGCCATCAGTGCCGGGACAGCCGACTCTGGAAACACCATATATTTT
CAISAGTADSGNTIYF
>once|-|TRBV21-1|TRBJ1-3
TGTGCCAGCAGCCTGGGGACAGCAAATGGAAACACCATATATTTT
CASSLGTANGNTIYF
>-|TRBD2|TRBV7-9|TRBJ2-7
TGTGCCAGTTCCCGGAGTAGCGGGGGACCTTACGAGCAGTACTTC
CASSRSSGGPYEQYF
>few|TRBD2|TRBV11-2|TRBJ2-3
TGTGCCAGCAGCTATACGCTAGCGGGGGGAAGGGTAGATACGCAGTATTTT
CASSYTLAGGRVDTQYF
>once|-|TRBV6-2/TRBV6-3|TRBJ2-7
TGTGCCAGCAGCAACAATCAGGCTGAGCAGTACTTC
CASSNNQAEQYF
>-|-|TRBV7-2|TRBJ1-2
TGTGCCAGCAGCGAAATTCCCAGTTTACAGGGCGTGGGTGGCTACACCTTC
CASSEIPSLQGVGGYTF
>-|TRBD1|TRBV6-5|TRBJ1-6
TGTGCCACCAGGGACAGCCAGAATTCACCCCTCCACTTT
CATRDSQNSPLHF
>-|TRBD2|TRBV7-3|TRBJ2-3
TGTGCCAGCAGCTTAGCGGGGGGAAGCACAGATACGCAGTATTTT
CASSLAGGSTDTQYF
>-|TRBD1|TRBV7-8|TRBJ1-2
TGTGCCAGCAGTTATAGCCGGACAGGGCCCGCTTGGGGCTACACCTTC
CASSYSRTGPAWGYTF
>-|TRBD1|TRBV9|TRBJ2-1
TGTGCCAGCAGCCAGGGGGACACCGACTCCTACAATGAGCAGTTCTTC
CASSQGDTDSYNEQFF
>-|TRBD2|TRBV7-2|TRBJ2-1
TGTGCCAGCGGATCCCACCCGCTAGCGGGGGGGGGCAATGAGCAGTTCTTC
CASGSHPLAGGGNEQFF
>few|TRBD1|TRBV2|TRBJ2-2
TGTGCCAGCAGTGCGACAGGGGTTGGCACCGGGGAGCTGTTTTTT
CASSATGVGTGELFF
>-|TRBD1|TRBV5-1|TRBJ1-1
TGCGCCAGCAGCACCGGACAGGTCTTTGAGGCTTTCTTT
CASSTGQVFEAFF
>-|-|TRBV28|TRBJ1-4
TGTGCCAGCAGTCCGGGGGCAACTAATGAAAAACTGTTTTTT
CASSPGATNEKLFF
>-|TRBD1|TRBV6-1|TRBJ1-2
TGTGCCAGCAGTGAAGCCCAGGGGGAAAGGGATGGCTACACCTTC
CASSEAQGERDGYTF
>-|-|TRBV6-2/TRBV6-3|TRBJ2-1
TGTGCCAGCAGCCGCAGGATAACGACCTACAATGAGCAGTTCTTC
CASSRRITTYNEQFF
>-|-|TRBV5-1|TRBJ1-2
TGCGCCAGCAGCTTGGGTGGCCTCCTCGGGGGGAACTATGGCTACACCTTC
CASSLGGLLGGNYGYTF
>-|-|TRBV15|TRBJ1-6
TGTGCCACCAGCAGCGAGGAGAATTCACCCCTCCACTTT
CATSSEENSPLHF
>-|-|TRBV7-4|TRBJ1-3
TGTGCCAGCAGTCCCGGGACACGGCCTTTCTCTGGAAACACCATATATTTT
CASSPGTRPFSGNTIYF
>-|-|TRBV2|TRBJ2-1
TGTGCCACCACCGAAGATCTAGCGAGCAATGAGCAGTTCTTC
CATTEDLASNEQFF
>few|-|TRBV14|TRBJ1-1
TGTGCCAGCAGCCAAGGACAGATTTTGAACACTGAAGCTTTCTTT
CASSQGQILNTEAFF